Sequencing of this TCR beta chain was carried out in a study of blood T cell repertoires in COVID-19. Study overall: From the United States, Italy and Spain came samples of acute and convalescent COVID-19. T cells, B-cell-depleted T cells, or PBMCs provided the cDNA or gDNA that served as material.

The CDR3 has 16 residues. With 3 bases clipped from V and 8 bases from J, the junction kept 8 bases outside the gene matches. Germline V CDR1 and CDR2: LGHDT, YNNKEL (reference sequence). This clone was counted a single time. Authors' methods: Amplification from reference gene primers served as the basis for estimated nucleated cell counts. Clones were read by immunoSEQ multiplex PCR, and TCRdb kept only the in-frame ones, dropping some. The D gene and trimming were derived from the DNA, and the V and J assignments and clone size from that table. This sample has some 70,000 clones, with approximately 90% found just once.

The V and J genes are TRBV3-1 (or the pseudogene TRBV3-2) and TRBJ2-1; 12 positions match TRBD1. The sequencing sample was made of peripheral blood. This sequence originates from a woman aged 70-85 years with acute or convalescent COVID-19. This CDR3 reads CASSHNRDRGLDEQFF. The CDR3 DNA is TGTGCCAGCAGCCATAACCGGGACAGGGGGCTCGATGAGCAGTTCTTC.